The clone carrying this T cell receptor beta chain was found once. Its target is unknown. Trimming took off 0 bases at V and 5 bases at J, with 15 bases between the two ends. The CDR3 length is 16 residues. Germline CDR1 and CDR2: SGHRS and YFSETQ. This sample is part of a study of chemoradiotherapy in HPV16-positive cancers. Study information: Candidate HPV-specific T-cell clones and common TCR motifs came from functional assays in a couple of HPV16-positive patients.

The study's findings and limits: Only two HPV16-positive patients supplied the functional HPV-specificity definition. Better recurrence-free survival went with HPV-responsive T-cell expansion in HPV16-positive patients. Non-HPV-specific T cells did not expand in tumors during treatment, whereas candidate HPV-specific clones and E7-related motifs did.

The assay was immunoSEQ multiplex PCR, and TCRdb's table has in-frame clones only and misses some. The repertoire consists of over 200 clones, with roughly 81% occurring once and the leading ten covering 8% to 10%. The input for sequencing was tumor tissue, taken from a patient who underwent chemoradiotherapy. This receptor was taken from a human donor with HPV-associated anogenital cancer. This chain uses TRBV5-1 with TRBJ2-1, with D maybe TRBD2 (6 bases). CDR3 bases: TGCGCCAGCAGCTTGGTCTTGTCGGGAGTTCACAATGAGCAGTTCTTC. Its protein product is CASSLVLSGVHNEQFF.